The entry below describes one T cell receptor (beta chain). No antigen is known for it. This sample stems from a study of OX40 agonist ivuxolimab in advanced cancers. Study-wide background: Cancers in dose escalation were hepatocellular, melanoma, renal cell and head and neck. Males comprised roughly four fifths of the group, whose mean age was approximately 60 years (range roughly 23 to 80). General study points: Not determined was the antigen specificity of the expanded peripheral T cells.

Repertoires were generated with immunoSEQ multiplex PCR, while TCRdb's copy carries only in-frame clones and drops some. The table shows tens of thousands of clones, with 75% to 90% occurring only once. J was trimmed by 5 bases and V by 1 base; bases with no gene match: 6. The germline V gene encodes CDR1 SGHTA and CDR2 FQGNSA. The CDR3 loop spans 16 amino acids. This TCR was sampled from an adult with an advanced solid tumor such as melanoma, head and neck, liver or kidney cancer. Sequenced material: CD4+ or CD8+ T cells sorted from blood, taken in a trial of the OX40 agonist ivuxolimab. V gene TRBV7-2 combines with J gene TRBJ2-7, with 12 bases identical to TRBD1. CDR3 in amino acids: CASSLVGTGGSHEQYF. The CDR3 DNA reads TGTGCCAGCAGCTTAGTTGGGACAGGGGGCAGCCACGAGCAGTACTTC.